The 17 T cell receptor beta chains reported below all come from one sample, sequenced in a study of T cells in Graves' hyperthyroidism and ophthalmopathy. The source material, RNA transcripts, was used to amplify TCR beta CDR3 regions. HTBI primers were employed in a first-round RT-PCR of the TCR CDR3. TCRdb itself ran the multiplex PCR reads through MiXCR, one entry per CDR3 protein. The data show about 400,000 distinct CDR3 sequences, approximately 14% seen once. Sequencing was carried out using blood. These receptors all come from a woman between 18 and 29 years old with Graves' hyperthyroidism.

Concerning this clonotype: Since a much larger clone is just one base distant, this may be a read error. The chain employs TRBV4-3 and TRBJ2-7, with D maybe TRBD1 (5 bases). The closer fit of TRBJ2-1 to the DNA end suggests the J call may be wrong. The germline V gene encodes CDR1 LGHNA and CDR2 YSLEER. This CDR3 is built from 14 residues. CDR3 residues: CASSLERGRYEQFF. The CDR3 nucleotides read TGCGCCAGCAGCCTTGAAAGGGGTCGATACGAGCAGTTCTTC.

This clonotype has just a few counts. Mismatch with germline at one junction end may stem from a read error. The chain carries TRBV2 and TRBJ2-3; 7 nucleotides line up with TRBD1. The CDR3 spans 17 residues. The germline V gene encodes CDR1 SNHLY and CDR2 FYNNEI. The CDR3 region is CTSSRLEPGQTTDTQYF. CDR3 nucleotides: TGTACCAGCTCAAGGCTCGAACCGGGACAGACCACAGATACGCAGTATTTT.

The chain combines TRBV18 with TRBJ2-1, with 16 positions matching TRBD2. This CDR3 is 16 amino acids long. After removal of 3 bases from V and 7 bases from J, the junction contained 3 bases not matched to a gene. CDR1 KGHSH and CDR2 LQKENI come from the germline V gene. DNA of the CDR3: TGTGCCAGCTCACCCGGGACTAGCGGGAGGGTAAATGAGCAGTTCTTC. As protein: CASSPGTSGRVNEQFF. Complete variable domain (other parts from reference TRBV18 and TRBJ2-1): NAGVMQNPRHLVRRRGQEARLRCSPMKGHSHVYWYRQLPEEGLKFMVYLQKENIIDESGMPKERFSAEFPKEGPSILRIQQVVRGDSAAYFCASSPGTSGRVNEQFFGPGTRLTVL.

This clonotype appeared many times. V and J are TRBV6-1 and TRBJ1-5; no reliable D call. Trimming took off 4 bases at V and 5 bases at J, with 9 bases between the two ends. The CDR3 runs to 13 residues. Germline CDR1 is MNHNS and CDR2 is SASEGT. The CDR3 loop is CASSVTEYQPQHF. CDR3 DNA: TGTGCCAGCAGTGTGACGGAGTATCAGCCCCAGCATTTT.

Only a few counts were recorded for this clonotype. The genes are TRBV5-5 and TRBJ1-4; 10 nucleotides match TRBD1. J gave up 4 bases and V 4 bases, and 10 bases lay outside the gene matches. Germline assignment: CDR1 SGHKS and CDR2 YYEKEE (reference sequence). This CDR3 region has 17 residues. As DNA, the CDR3 is TGTGCCAGCAGCAGGGACAGGGGCGGGCGGGATAATGAAAAACTGTTTTTT. Protein product: CASSRDRGGRDNEKLFF.

The chain couples TRBV6-1 to TRBJ1-2, with D uncertain. The CDR3 sequence is 13 residues long. Germline lookup yields CDR1 MNHNS and CDR2 SASEGT. The V gene lost 1 base and the J gene lost 7 bases, with 10 bases spanning the gap. The CDR3 region has the DNA TGTGCCAGCAGTGAAGAGAGGAGCGGTGGCTACACCTTC. Translation: CASSEERSGGYTF.

CDR3 coding DNA: TGTGCCAGTAGTATAGCGGGAGGGAGTACCGGGGAGCTGTTTTTT. It codes for CASSIAGGSTGELFF. The chain carries TRBV19 and TRBJ2-2; 8 bases match TRBD2. V was clipped by 1 base and J by 5 bases; unmatched bases: 3. The CDR3 covers 15 residues. The V gene's germline CDR1 is LNHDA and CDR2 SQIVND (reference sequence).

This clonotype was found many times. The chain combines TRBV3-1 with TRBJ2-1; the match to TRBD2 covers 11 bases. J was trimmed by 7 bases and V by 5 bases; bases with no gene match: 10. The germline V gene encodes CDR1 LGHDT and CDR2 YNNKEL (reference sequence). The CDR3 is made up of 16 amino acids. The CDR3 region has the DNA TGTGCCAGCAGCAAAGCCTTAGCGGGAGGGCTTAATGAGCAGTTCTTC. Translation gives CASSKALAGGLNEQFF.

This sequence joins TRBV6-2 or TRBV6-3 and TRBJ2-7; 7 bases line up with TRBD2. V lost 3 bases and J lost 7; bases outside the gene matches: 9. CDR1 and CDR2 (germline): MNHEY, SVGEGT. The CDR3 extends over 14 amino acids. The CDR3 sequence: CASSYGEGQNEQYF. DNA of the CDR3: TGTGCCAGCAGTTATGGGGAGGGCCAGAATGAGCAGTACTTC.

This clonotype was counted between two and nine times. The chain recombines TRBV9 with TRBJ2-2; 12 nucleotides match TRBD2. Germline V gives CDR1 SGDLS, CDR2 YYNGEE. CDR3 size: 18 residues. V trimming: 0 bases; J trimming: 4 bases; junction bases outside the gene matches: 7. The CDR3 protein is CASSVASGRAGGTGELFF. The DNA for the CDR3 is TGTGCCAGCAGCGTAGCTAGCGGGAGGGCCGGTGGCACCGGGGAGCTGTTTTTT.

This clonotype was recorded many times. The J gene is TRBJ2-5, the V gene TRBV10-3, with D perhaps TRBD1 or TRBD2 (6 bases each). CDR1 and CDR2 from the germline V gene are ENHRY and SYGVKD. This CDR3 is built from 12 residues. With 3 bases removed from V and 7 bases from J, the gap between germline ends came to 9 bases. The CDR3 nucleotides are TGTGCCATCAGTGACGGGGGCGCGACCCAGTACTTC. Translation: CAISDGGATQYF.

At least ten counts were recorded for this clonotype. The rearrangement links TRBV7-2 to TRBJ1-2; tentatively, D is TRBD1 (5 bases). The V gene's germline CDR1 is SGHTA and CDR2 FQGNSA. The CDR3 consists of 14 residues. Trimming left V 7 bases short and J 4 bases short, with 16 bases between. The CDR3 region is CASIPTGVGYGYTF. CDR3 nucleotide sequence: TGTGCCAGCATCCCGACGGGGGTCGGCTATGGCTACACCTTC.

The sample holds many counts of this clonotype. The chain uses TRBV20-1 and TRBJ2-2; D is undetermined. Deletions cut 6 bases from V and 0 bases from J, with 11 bases between. Germline loops: CDR1 DFQATT, CDR2 SNEGSKA (reference sequence). The CDR3 consists of 14 residues. CDR3 residues: CSAPKATNTGELFF. CDR3 DNA: TGCAGTGCCCCGAAGGCCACGAACACCGGGGAGCTGTTTTTT.

In this sample, this clonotype turned up many times. The chain uses TRBV28 and TRBJ2-3; D remains unclear. Germline V gene data show CDR1 as MDHEN and CDR2 as SYDVKM. The V end was cut by 5 bases, the J end by 2 bases, with 2 bases between. The CDR3 consists of 11 residues. CDR3 in DNA: TGTGCCAGCAGTAACACAGATACGCAGTATTTT. Translated: CASSNTDTQYF. Supplemented by reference TRBV28 and TRBJ2-3, the full variable domain reads DVKVTQSSRYLVKRTGEKVFLECVQDMDHENMFWYRQDPGLGLRLIYFSYDVKMKEKGDIPEGYSVSREKKERFSLILESASTNQTSMYLCASSNTDTQYFGPGTRLTVL.

This clonotype has a handful of counts. This chain uses TRBV9 with TRBJ2-7; D is possibly TRBD1 (5 bases). The CDR3 spans 14 residues. Trimming took off 0 bases at V and 1 base at J, with 8 bases between the two ends. Germline assignment: CDR1 SGDLS and CDR2 YYNGEE. CDR3 sequence reads: CASSVEAGSYEQYF. In DNA, the CDR3 is TGTGCCAGCAGCGTAGAGGCAGGGTCCTACGAGCAGTACTTC.

This clonotype came up many times. This chain links TRBV29-1 with TRBJ1-5; TRBD1 agrees at 8 bases. V trimming: 4 bases; J trimming: 3 bases; junction bases outside the gene matches: 2. The length of the CDR3 is 13 residues. The germline V gene encodes CDR1 SQVTM and CDR2 ANQGSEA. CDR3: CSVVTGVNQPQHF. The CDR3 region has the DNA TGCAGCGTTGTGACAGGGGTCAATCAGCCCCAGCATTTT.

This clonotype was seen a handful of times. V gene TRBV7-9 combines with J gene TRBJ1-2; 8 bases line up with TRBD1. The CDR3 runs 12 residues. CDR1 is SEHNR, CDR2 FQNEAQ, per germline (reference sequence). V was pared by 1 base and J by 12 bases, with 4 bases of the junction left unmatched. The CDR3 spells CASSLEDRVNTF. As DNA, the CDR3 is TGTGCCAGCAGCTTAGAGGACAGGGTGAACACCTTC.